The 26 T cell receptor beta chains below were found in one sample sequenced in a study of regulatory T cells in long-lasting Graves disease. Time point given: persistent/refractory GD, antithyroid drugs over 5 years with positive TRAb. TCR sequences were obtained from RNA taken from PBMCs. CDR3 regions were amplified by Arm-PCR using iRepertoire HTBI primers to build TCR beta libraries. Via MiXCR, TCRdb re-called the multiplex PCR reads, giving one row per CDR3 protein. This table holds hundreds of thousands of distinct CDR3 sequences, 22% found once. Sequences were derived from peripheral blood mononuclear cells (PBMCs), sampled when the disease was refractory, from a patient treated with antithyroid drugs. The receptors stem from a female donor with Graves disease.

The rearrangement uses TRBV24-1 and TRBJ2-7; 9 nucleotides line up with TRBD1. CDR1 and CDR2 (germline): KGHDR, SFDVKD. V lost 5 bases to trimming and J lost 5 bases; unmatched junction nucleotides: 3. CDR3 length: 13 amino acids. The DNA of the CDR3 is TGTGCCACCAGTGGGGACAGGGATGACGAGCAGTACTTC. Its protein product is CATSGDRDDEQYF.

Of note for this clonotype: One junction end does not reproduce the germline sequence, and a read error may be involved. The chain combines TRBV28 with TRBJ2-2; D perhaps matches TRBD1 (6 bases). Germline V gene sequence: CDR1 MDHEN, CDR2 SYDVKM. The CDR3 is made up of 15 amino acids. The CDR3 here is CASRPGQPNTGELLF. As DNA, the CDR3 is TGTGCCAGCAGACCTGGACAGCCGAACACCGGGGAGCTGCTTTTT.

The CDR3 loop reads CASSEGGNTIYF. The CDR3 DNA reads as TGTGCCAGCAGTGAAGGAGGAAACACCATATATTTT. The chain is built from TRBV25-1 and TRBJ1-3; D remains ambiguous. CDR3 size: 12 residues. Germline CDR1 is MGHDK and CDR2 is SYGVNS. The V gene lost 2 bases and the J gene lost 4 bases, with 3 bases spanning the gap.

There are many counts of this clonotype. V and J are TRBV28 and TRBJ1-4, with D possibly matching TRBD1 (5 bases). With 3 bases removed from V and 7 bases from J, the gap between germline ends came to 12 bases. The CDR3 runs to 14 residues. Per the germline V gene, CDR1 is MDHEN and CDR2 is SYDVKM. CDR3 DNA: TGTGCCAGCAGTTTGCCAGGGCAATCTGAAAAACTGTTTTTT. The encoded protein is CASSLPGQSEKLFF.

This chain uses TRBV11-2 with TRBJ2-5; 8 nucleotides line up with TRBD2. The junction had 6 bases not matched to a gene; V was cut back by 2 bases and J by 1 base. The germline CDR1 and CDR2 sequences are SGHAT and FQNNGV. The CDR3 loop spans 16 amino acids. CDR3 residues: CASSLQAGALQETQYF. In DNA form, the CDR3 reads TGTGCCAGCAGCTTACAAGCGGGAGCCCTCCAAGAGACCCAGTACTTC.

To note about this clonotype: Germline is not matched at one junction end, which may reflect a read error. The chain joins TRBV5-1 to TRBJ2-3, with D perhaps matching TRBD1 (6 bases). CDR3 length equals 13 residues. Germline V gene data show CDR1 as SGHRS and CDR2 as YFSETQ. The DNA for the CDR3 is TGCGCCAGCACCTTGGAACAGGGTCATACGCAGTATTTT. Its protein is CASTLEQGHTQYF.

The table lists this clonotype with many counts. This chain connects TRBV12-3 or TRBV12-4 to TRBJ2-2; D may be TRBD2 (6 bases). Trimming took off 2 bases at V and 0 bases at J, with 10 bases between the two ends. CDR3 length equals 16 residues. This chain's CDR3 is CASSLIGGPNTGELFF. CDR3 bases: TGTGCCAGCAGTTTAATCGGGGGACCGAACACCGGGGAGCTGTTTTTT.

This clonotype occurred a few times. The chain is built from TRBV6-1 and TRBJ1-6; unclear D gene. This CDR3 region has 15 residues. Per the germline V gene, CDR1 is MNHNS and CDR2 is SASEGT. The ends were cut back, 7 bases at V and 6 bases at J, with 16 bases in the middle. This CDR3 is CASIDAGSGNSPLHF. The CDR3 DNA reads TGTGCCAGCATCGACGCCGGCTCGGGTAATTCACCCCTCCACTTT.

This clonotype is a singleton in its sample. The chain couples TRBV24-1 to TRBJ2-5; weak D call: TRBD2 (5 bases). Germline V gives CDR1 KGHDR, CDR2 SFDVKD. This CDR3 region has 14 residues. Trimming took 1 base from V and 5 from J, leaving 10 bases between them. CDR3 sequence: CATSDFTGSETQYF. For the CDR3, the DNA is TGTGCCACCAGTGATTTCACGGGAAGTGAGACCCAGTACTTC.

CDR3 amino acids: CASSSAGAATSYEQYF. As DNA, the CDR3 is TGTGCCAGCAGCTCTGCGGGGGCGGCTACTTCCTACGAGCAGTACTTC. The chain joins TRBV7-6 to TRBJ2-7; maybe TRBD2 (7 bases). Trimming shortened V by 4 bases and J by 1 base, and 17 bases separated the two germline ends. Germline CDR1 SGHVS, CDR2 FNYEAQ. The CDR3 contains 16 residues. Together with reference TRBV7-6 and TRBJ2-7, the CDR3 gives the full variable domain: GAGVSQSPRYKVTKRGQDVALRCDPISGHVSLYWYRQALGQGPEFLTYFNYEAQQDKSGLPNDRFSAERPEGSISTLTIQRTEQRDSAMYRCASSSAGAATSYEQYFGPGTRLTVT.

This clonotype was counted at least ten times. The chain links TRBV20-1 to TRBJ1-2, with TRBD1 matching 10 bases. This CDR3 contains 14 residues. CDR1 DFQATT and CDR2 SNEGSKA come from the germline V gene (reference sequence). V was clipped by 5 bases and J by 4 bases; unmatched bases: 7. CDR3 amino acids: CSAVRQGAGYGYTF. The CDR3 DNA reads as TGCAGTGCTGTTCGACAGGGGGCGGGCTATGGCTACACCTTC.

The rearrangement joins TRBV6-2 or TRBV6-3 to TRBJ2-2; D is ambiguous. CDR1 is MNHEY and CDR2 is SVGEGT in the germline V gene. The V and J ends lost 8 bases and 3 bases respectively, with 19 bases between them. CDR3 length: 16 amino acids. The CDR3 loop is CASALEGLLDTGELFF. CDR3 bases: TGTGCCAGCGCCCTCGAAGGGCTATTAGACACCGGGGAGCTGTTTTTT.

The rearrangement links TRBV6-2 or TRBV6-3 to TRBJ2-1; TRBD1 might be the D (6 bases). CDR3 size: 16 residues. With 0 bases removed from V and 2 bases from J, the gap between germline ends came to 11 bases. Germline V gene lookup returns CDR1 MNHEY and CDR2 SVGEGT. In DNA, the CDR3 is TGTGCCAGCAGTTACTCGAGAGGGGGAGCCTACAATGAGCAGTTCTTC. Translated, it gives CASSYSRGGAYNEQFF.

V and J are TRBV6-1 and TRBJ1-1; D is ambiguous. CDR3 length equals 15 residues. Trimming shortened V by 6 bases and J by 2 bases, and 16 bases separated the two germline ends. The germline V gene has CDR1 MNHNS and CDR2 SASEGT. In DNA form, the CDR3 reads TGTGCCAGCAGGATGGACCCCCCGCAAAACACTGAAGCTTTCTTT. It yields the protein CASRMDPPQNTEAFF.

The CDR3 sequence is CASSQEETRGNTIYF. The CDR3 DNA follows: TGTGCCAGCAGCCAAGAGGAGACAAGAGGAAACACCATATATTTT. This chain connects TRBV14 to TRBJ1-3, with D unresolved. The V end lost 0 bases, the J end lost 4 bases, and 10 bases lay between the germline ends. The CDR3 has 15 residues. Germline V gene data show CDR1 as SGHDN and CDR2 as FVKESK.

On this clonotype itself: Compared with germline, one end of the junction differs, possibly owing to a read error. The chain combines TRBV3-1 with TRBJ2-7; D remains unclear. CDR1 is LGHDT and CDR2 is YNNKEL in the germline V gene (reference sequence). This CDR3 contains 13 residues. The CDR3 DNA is TGTGCCAGCAGCCAATTTGCCGTTTACGGGCAGTACTTC. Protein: CASSQFAVYGQYF.

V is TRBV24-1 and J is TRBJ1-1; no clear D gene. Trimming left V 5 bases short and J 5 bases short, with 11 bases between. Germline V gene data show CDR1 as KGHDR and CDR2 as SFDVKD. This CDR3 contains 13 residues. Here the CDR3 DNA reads TGTGCCACCAGTGGTACCGATCAGACTGAAGCTTTCTTT. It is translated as CATSGTDQTEAFF.

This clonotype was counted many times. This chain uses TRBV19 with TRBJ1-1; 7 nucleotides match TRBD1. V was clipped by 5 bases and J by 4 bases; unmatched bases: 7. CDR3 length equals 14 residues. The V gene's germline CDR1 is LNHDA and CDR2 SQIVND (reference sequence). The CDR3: CASSSKRDSTEAFF. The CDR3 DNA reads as TGTGCCAGTAGTTCGAAAAGGGACAGCACTGAAGCTTTCTTT.

CDR3: CASSPWEQAKNIQYF. In nucleotides, the CDR3 is TGTGCCAGTAGTCCCTGGGAGCAAGCCAAAAACATTCAGTACTTC. V gene TRBV19 combines with J gene TRBJ2-4; TRBD2 is a possible D gene (5 bases). CDR3 length: 15 residues. Germline V gene lookup returns CDR1 LNHDA and CDR2 SQIVND (reference sequence). Trimming pared 5 bases from V and 0 bases from J, leaving 11 bases between.

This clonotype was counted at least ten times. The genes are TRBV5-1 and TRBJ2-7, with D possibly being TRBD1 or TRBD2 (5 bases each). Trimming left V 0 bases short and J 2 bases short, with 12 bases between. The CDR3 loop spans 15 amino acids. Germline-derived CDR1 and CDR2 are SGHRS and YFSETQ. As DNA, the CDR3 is TGCGCCAGCAGCTTGGCCGGGACGGCGACCTACGAGCAGTACTTC. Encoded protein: CASSLAGTATYEQYF.

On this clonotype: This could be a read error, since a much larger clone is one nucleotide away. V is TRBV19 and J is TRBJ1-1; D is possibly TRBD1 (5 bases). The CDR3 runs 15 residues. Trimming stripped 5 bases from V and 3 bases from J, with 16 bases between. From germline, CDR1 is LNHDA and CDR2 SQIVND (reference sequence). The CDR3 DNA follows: TGTGCCAGTAGTTCCCGGGACCCCCGGTACACTGAAGCTTTCTTT. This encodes CASSSRDPRYTEAFF.

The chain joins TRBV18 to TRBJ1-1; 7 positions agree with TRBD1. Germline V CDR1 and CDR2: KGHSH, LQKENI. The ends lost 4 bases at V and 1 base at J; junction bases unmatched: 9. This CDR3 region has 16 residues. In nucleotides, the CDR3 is TGTGCCAGCTCACTACTCCCGGGACAGAAGAACACTGAAGCTTTCTTT. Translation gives CASSLLPGQKNTEAFF.

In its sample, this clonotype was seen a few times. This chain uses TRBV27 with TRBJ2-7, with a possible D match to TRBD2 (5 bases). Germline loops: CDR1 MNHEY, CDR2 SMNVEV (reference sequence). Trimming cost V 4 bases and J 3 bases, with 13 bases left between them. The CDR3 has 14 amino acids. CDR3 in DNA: TGTGCCAGCAGTTCCGCCCCCCGGGGCTACGAGCAGTACTTC. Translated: CASSSAPRGYEQYF.

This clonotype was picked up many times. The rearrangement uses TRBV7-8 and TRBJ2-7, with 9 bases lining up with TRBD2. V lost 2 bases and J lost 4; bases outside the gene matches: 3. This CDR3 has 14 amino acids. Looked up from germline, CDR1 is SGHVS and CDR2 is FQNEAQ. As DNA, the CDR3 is TGTGCCAGCAGCTTAAGACTAGCGGTTTACGAGCAGTACTTC. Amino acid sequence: CASSLRLAVYEQYF.

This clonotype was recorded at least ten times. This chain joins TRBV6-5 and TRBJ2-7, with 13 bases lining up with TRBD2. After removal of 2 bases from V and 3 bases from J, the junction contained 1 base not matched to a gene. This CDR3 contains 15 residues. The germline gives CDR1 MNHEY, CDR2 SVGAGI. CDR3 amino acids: CASSYGLAGDYEQYF. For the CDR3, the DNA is TGTGCCAGCAGTTACGGACTAGCGGGAGACTACGAGCAGTACTTC.

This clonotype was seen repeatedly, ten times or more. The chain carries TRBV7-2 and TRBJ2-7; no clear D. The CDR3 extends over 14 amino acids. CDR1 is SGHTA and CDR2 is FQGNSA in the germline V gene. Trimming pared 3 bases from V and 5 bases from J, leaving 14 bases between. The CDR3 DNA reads TGTGCCAGCAGCTTCGGCCAGGTGCTAAACGAGCAGTACTTC. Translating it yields CASSFGQVLNEQYF.